This TCR beta chain derives from a study of control samples from healthy donors and cancer patients. Germline values: CDR1 SNHLY, CDR2 FYNNEI. V was pared by 6 bases and J by 3 bases, with 12 bases between. The CDR3 is 14 residues long. Method: immunoSEQ multiplex PCR; TCRdb's copy keeps in-frame clones and lacks some. The sample shows approximately 230,000 clones, roughly 87% of them seen only once. The V and J genes are TRBV2 and TRBJ1-5; possibly TRBD1 for D (6 bases). The source of this sequence is a woman aged 55-70 years with lung cancer. Material for sequencing was PBMCs. For the CDR3, the DNA is TGTGCCAGCAGCGTCGGACAGTCCAATCAGCCCCAGCATTTT. Its translation: CASSVGQSNQPQHF.